These 25 T cell receptor beta chains came from one sample sequenced in a study of OX40 agonist ivuxolimab in advanced cancers. Sequenced by immunoSEQ multiplex PCR; TCRdb stores in-frame clones only, minus some. This table holds around 20,000 clones, over 80% found once. Sequenced here: CD4+ or CD8+ T cells sorted from blood, sampled in a trial of the OX40 agonist ivuxolimab. The source of these receptors is an adult with an advanced solid tumor such as melanoma, head and neck, liver or kidney cancer.

This clone showed up just once. V and J are TRBV11-2 and TRBJ2-7; TRBD1 aligns across 9 bases. CDR1 SGHAT and CDR2 FQNNGV come from the germline V gene. The CDR3 length is 17 residues. The J segment lost 0 bases and the V segment lost 0 bases, leaving 6 bases of the junction unmatched. The CDR3 protein is CASSLDRDRVLSYEQYF. CDR3 in DNA: TGTGCCAGCAGCTTAGATAGGGACAGGGTCCTCTCCTACGAGCAGTACTTC.

The rearrangement joins TRBV27 to TRBJ1-2; TRBD1 matches at 7 bases. Per germline, CDR1 MNHEY and CDR2 SMNVEV (reference sequence). J gave up 4 bases and V 8 bases, and 7 bases lay outside the gene matches. The CDR3 length is 13 residues. CDR3 sequence reads: CASARTGPYGYTF. CDR3 in DNA: TGTGCCAGCGCTCGGACAGGCCCCTATGGCTACACCTTC.

The chain has TRBV27 and TRBJ2-1; no clear D. Looked up from germline, CDR1 is MNHEY and CDR2 is SMNVEV (reference sequence). This CDR3 has 12 amino acids. The V gene lost 2 bases and the J gene lost 4 bases, with 3 bases spanning the gap. CDR3 bases: TGTGCCAGCAGTTTAGGGTACAATGAGCAGTTCTTC. It codes for CASSLGYNEQFF.

The J gene is TRBJ2-7, the V gene TRBV19; no reliable D call. V lost 5 bases and J lost 3, with 11 bases in between. This CDR3 region has 13 residues. The germline gives CDR1 LNHDA, CDR2 SQIVND (reference sequence). The CDR3 DNA follows: TGTGCCAGTAGTGGACGGGCCGTCTACGAGCAGTACTTC. This codes for CASSGRAVYEQYF.

The rearrangement uses TRBV15 and TRBJ2-1; a possible D gene is TRBD2 (5 bases). The CDR3 covers 14 residues. Germline V gene lookup returns CDR1 LNHNV and CDR2 YYDKDF (reference sequence). V dropped 0 bases and J dropped 8 bases, with 11 bases sitting between them. The CDR3 coding sequence is TGTGCCACCAGCAGAGATCGGGGAGACCATGAGCAGTTCTTC. This sequence encodes CATSRDRGDHEQFF.

The chain combines TRBV10-2 with TRBJ1-1; 9 bases agree with TRBD1. V was pared by 2 bases and J by 4 bases, with 11 bases of the junction left unmatched. Germline CDR1 WSHSY, CDR2 SAAADI. CDR3 length equals 17 residues. CDR3 protein: CASSEATGGRFATEAFF. The DNA for the CDR3 is TGCGCCAGCAGTGAGGCGACAGGGGGGCGCTTTGCCACTGAAGCTTTCTTT.

The chain links TRBV4-2 to TRBJ2-1; 14 bases agree with TRBD2. Unmatched junction bases numbered 5, after V lost 3 bases and J lost 1 base. The CDR3 sequence is 18 residues long. Germline assignment: CDR1 LGHNA and CDR2 YNFKEQ. CDR3: CASSQGLAGAESYNEQFF. The CDR3 nucleotides read TGTGCCAGCAGCCAGGGACTAGCGGGGGCGGAATCCTACAATGAGCAGTTCTTC.

The V and J genes are TRBV27 and TRBJ2-5, with a weak D call TRBD1 (6 bases). The V end was cut by 5 bases, the J end by 3 bases, with 13 bases between. The germline gives CDR1 MNHEY, CDR2 SMNVEV (reference sequence). This CDR3 is 14 amino acids long. The CDR3 DNA follows: TGTGCCAGCAGTCACAGGGTACGGGAAGAGACCCAGTACTTC. It translates to CASSHRVREETQYF.

The CDR3: CAWSVPGSPFSYGYTF. In DNA form, the CDR3 reads TGTGCCTGGAGTGTTCCGGGCAGCCCTTTTTCTTATGGCTACACCTTC. The chain couples TRBV30 to TRBJ1-2; D unresolved. V was shortened by 0 bases and J by 5 bases, with 19 bases between the two germline ends. Germline CDR1 and CDR2: GTSNPN and SVGIG (reference sequence). The CDR3 spans 16 residues. Together with reference TRBV30 and TRBJ1-2, the CDR3 gives the full variable domain: SQTIHQWPATLVQPVGSPLSLECTVEGTSNPNLYWYRQAAGRGLQLLFYSVGIGQISSEVPQNLSASRPQDRQFILSSKKLLLSDSGFYLCAWSVPGSPFSYGYTFGSGTRLTVV.

This chain connects TRBV12-5 to TRBJ2-7, with D hard to call. Germline values: CDR1 LGHNT, CDR2 FRNRAP. CDR3 size: 14 residues. Trimming took 1 base from V and 2 from J, leaving 9 bases between them. The CDR3 bases are TGTGCTAGTGGTTTGGGACCGAGAACCTACGAGCAGTACTTC. Encoded protein: CASGLGPRTYEQYF.

V usage is TRBV9 and J usage is TRBJ2-5, with D unclear. CDR3 length: 13 residues. Germline CDR1 and CDR2: SGDLS and YYNGEE. V lost 3 bases and J lost 5, with 11 bases in between. The DNA for the CDR3 is TGTGCCAGCAGCGCCTCCTTGTTGGAGACCCAGTACTTC. Translated: CASSASLLETQYF.

The chain uses TRBV4-1 and TRBJ2-7, with 7 bases identical to TRBD2. CDR3 size: 15 residues. CDR1 MGHRA and CDR2 YSYEKL come from the germline V gene. With V trimmed by 4 bases and J by 6 bases, 12 bases remained unmatched. The CDR3 DNA follows: TGCGCCAGCAGCCGACGTGGGGGGGGAGAGGGCGAGCAGTACTTC. Its translation: CASSRRGGGEGEQYF.

This clone was counted only a few times. J is TRBJ2-3 and V is TRBV27; TRBD2 aligns across 14 bases. The CDR3 totals 15 residues. Germline V gene data show CDR1 as MNHEY and CDR2 as SMNVEV (reference sequence). V gave up 7 bases and J gave up 3 bases; unmatched junction bases: 3. The CDR3 DNA follows: TGTGCCAGCACCCGACTAGCGGGAGGGACAGATACGCAGTATTTT. Translating gives CASTRLAGGTDTQYF.

For this clone: A far larger clone lies a single base away; this is likely a read error. The chain recombines TRBV27 with TRBJ2-2; TRBD1 might be the D (6 bases). The CDR3 consists of 15 residues. V was shortened by 5 bases and J by 7 bases, with 17 bases between the two germline ends. Germline loops: CDR1 MNHEY, CDR2 SMNVEV (reference sequence). The CDR3 loop reads CASSRQGGRIGELFF. In DNA form, the CDR3 reads TGTGCCAGCAGTCGTCAAGGGGGTCGGATCGGGGAGCTGTTTTTT.

V and J are TRBV27 and TRBJ2-5; 9 bases agree with TRBD2. V lost 10 bases, J lost 5 bases, and 5 bases stayed unmatched. Germline V gives CDR1 MNHEY, CDR2 SMNVEV (reference sequence). This CDR3 has 12 amino acids. The CDR3 loop is CATGTSRETQYF. The CDR3, as DNA: TGTGCCACCGGGACTAGCCGGGAGACCCAGTACTTC.

The rearrangement links TRBV7-6 to TRBJ2-3, with 9 bases aligning to TRBD1. Germline loops: CDR1 SGHVS, CDR2 FNYEAQ. This CDR3 comprises 16 residues. Trimming cost V 5 bases and J 3 bases; bases outside gene matches: 9. The CDR3 sequence is CASSPRTGEGTDTQYF. The CDR3 DNA reads as TGTGCCAGCAGCCCACGGACAGGGGAGGGGACAGATACGCAGTATTTT.

The rearrangement uses TRBV9 and TRBJ2-7; 11 nucleotides agree with TRBD1. After removal of 4 bases from V and 0 bases from J, the junction contained 3 bases not matched to a gene. Germline V lookup: CDR1 SGDLS, CDR2 YYNGEE. CDR3 size: 15 residues. CDR3 DNA sequence: TGTGCCAGCAGCCCCGGACAGGGGGCCTCCTACGAGCAGTACTTC. This translates into CASSPGQGASYEQYF.

This chain links TRBV4-1 with TRBJ1-6; D is uncertain. The CDR3 totals 13 residues. Germline lookup yields CDR1 MGHRA and CDR2 YSYEKL. Trimming removed 0 bases from V and 10 bases from J, with 7 bases in between. The CDR3 DNA follows: TGCGCCAGCAGCCAAGATCCACGGTCACCCCTCCACTTT. It codes for CASSQDPRSPLHF.

This chain links TRBV2 with TRBJ1-3; D might be TRBD1 (5 bases). Germline CDR1 is SNHLY and CDR2 is FYNNEI. CDR3 size: 15 residues. Deletions cut 6 bases from V and 2 bases from J, with 14 bases between. Written as DNA, the CDR3 is TGTGCCAGCAGCGGGGGGGGAAGGGCTGGAAACACCATATATTTT. Encoded protein: CASSGGGRAGNTIYF. The variable domain in full, with the rest retrieved from reference TRBV2 and TRBJ1-3, is EPEVTQTPSHQVTQMGQEVILRCVPISNHLYFYWYRQILGQKVEFLVSFYNNEISEKSEIFDDQFSVERPDGSNFTLKIRSTKLEDSAMYFCASSGGGRAGNTIYFGEGSWLTVV.

The gene calls are TRBV7-7 and TRBJ2-1, with TRBD2 matching 8 bases. The V and J ends lost 1 base and 8 bases, in that order; junction bases with no gene match: 10. Per germline, CDR1 SSHAT and CDR2 FNYEAQ (reference sequence). This CDR3 has 16 amino acids. CDR3 bases: TGTGCCAGCAGCTTAGAAGGTGGCGGGAGGAGCGATGAGCAGTTCTTC. Its translation: CASSLEGGGRSDEQFF.

V usage is TRBV11-2 and J usage is TRBJ2-5, with D possibly being TRBD2 (5 bases). Trimming removed 0 bases from V and 9 bases from J, with 17 bases in between. The CDR3 covers 15 residues. Germline lookup yields CDR1 SGHAT and CDR2 FQNNGV. In DNA, the CDR3 is TGTGCCAGCAGCTTAGATGGGCTAGGACTCCCCGCCCAGTACTTC. Amino acid sequence: CASSLDGLGLPAQYF.

CDR3 coding DNA: TGCGCCAGCAGCCCCCAGGGCGTCAATGAGCAGTTCTTC. The encoded protein is CASSPQGVNEQFF. The chain uses TRBV4-1 and TRBJ2-1, with D perhaps matching TRBD1 (5 bases). From germline, CDR1 is MGHRA and CDR2 YSYEKL. Trimming shortened V by 4 bases and J by 6 bases, and 10 bases separated the two germline ends. The CDR3 is made up of 13 amino acids.

This clone was seen a single time. The rearrangement joins TRBV13 to TRBJ2-1, with 12 bases lining up with TRBD1. Germline values: CDR1 PRHDT, CDR2 FYEKMQ (reference sequence). CDR3 length equals 17 residues. V was pared by 1 base and J by 7 bases, with 8 bases of the junction left unmatched. CDR3 DNA sequence: TGTGCCAGCAGCTTAGAGGGACAGGGGGCATTGTGGAATGAGCAGTTCTTC. It specifies CASSLEGQGALWNEQFF.

The chain couples TRBV11-2 to TRBJ2-7; possibly TRBD2 for D (6 bases). This CDR3 has 12 amino acids. V lost 5 bases to trimming and J lost 6 bases, with 11 bases between them. Germline V gene data show CDR1 as SGHAT and CDR2 as FQNNGV. In nucleotides, the CDR3 is TGTGCCAGCAGCCCCGGGGGAGGCGAGCAGTACTTC. This gives the protein CASSPGGGEQYF.

The gene calls are TRBV5-4 and TRBJ2-7, with D possibly being TRBD1 (6 bases). Germline assignment: CDR1 SGHNT and CDR2 YYREEE (reference sequence). V lost 0 bases and J 5 bases, leaving 9 bases between the germline ends. The CDR3 is made up of 13 amino acids. CDR3 sequence: CASSLGAGDEQYF. For the CDR3, the DNA is TGTGCCAGCAGCTTGGGGGCAGGGGACGAGCAGTACTTC. Full variable domain (rest looked up from reference TRBV5-4 and TRBJ2-7): ETGVTQSPTHLIKTRGQQVTLRCSSQSGHNTVSWYQQALGQGPQFIFQYYREEENGRGNFPPRFSGLQFPNYSSELNVNALELDDSALYLCASSLGAGDEQYFGPGTRLTVT.